The source of this TCR beta chain is a study of T cell repertoires in cytomegalovirus infection. Study overall: HLA-C-restricted CMV epitopes, recently identified, and well-studied HLA-B-restricted ones were used by the study. A matching HLA type, together with CMV infection, was signaled by public TCR beta signatures. Study observations and caveats: The cumulative frequency of public TCR beta families identified carriers of CMV plus the relevant HLA.

This clonotype was seen many times. Its matching antigen is unknown. Germline-derived CDR1 and CDR2 are KGHSH and LQKENI. J gave up 2 bases and V 0 bases, and 6 bases lay outside the gene matches. The CDR3 runs to 16 residues. TCRdb analysed the reads with MiXCR anew, one entry per CDR3 protein. The table shows approximately 300,000 distinct CDR3 sequences, with 29% occurring only once. This specimen was cultured PBMCs, taken from culture after CMV antigen stimulation. The clonotype originates from a human donor in good health (CMV status not recorded). Some clones in this sample may be carry-over from other donors' samples. V is TRBV18 and J is TRBJ1-1; 7 bases fit TRBD1. CDR3 sequence reads: CASSPPGQPQNTEAFF. CDR3 coding DNA: TGTGCCAGCTCACCACCGGGACAGCCTCAAAACACTGAAGCTTTCTTT.